The T cell receptor (beta chain) under discussion was sequenced for a study of prognosis after radiotherapy for stage I lung cancer. About the research overall: Newly diagnosed primary stage I lung tumors were present in 14 to 15 patients, and oligometastatic NSCLC after surgical resection of the primary tumor was present in roughly 5 patients. Without exception, patients with non-small cell lung cancer were deemed medically inoperable. SBRT radiotherapy used 3 to 5 fractions and a biologically effective dose of at least 100 Gy.

Looked up from germline, CDR1 is MNHEY and CDR2 is SMNVEV (reference sequence). The CDR3 totals 16 residues. V lost 1 base and J lost 4; bases outside the gene matches: 9. From genomic DNA, TCR beta CDR3 was amplified by two-round multiplex PCR. Gene-specific TRBV and TRBJ primers were used in PCR round one. TCRdb passed the multiplex PCR reads through MiXCR, listing each CDR3 protein once. The sample includes about 20,000 distinct CDR3 sequences, about 40% of them seen just once. The genes are TRBV27 and TRBJ2-7, with TRBD2 identical over 8 bases. This sample comprised PBMCs, obtained before or after stereotactic body radiation therapy (not recorded which). The sequence was collected from a donor over 45 with non-small cell lung cancer. The chain's CDR3 is CASSLWTSSSLYEQYF. The CDR3 DNA follows: TGTGCCAGCAGTTTATGGACTAGCAGTTCCTTATACGAGCAGTACTTC.